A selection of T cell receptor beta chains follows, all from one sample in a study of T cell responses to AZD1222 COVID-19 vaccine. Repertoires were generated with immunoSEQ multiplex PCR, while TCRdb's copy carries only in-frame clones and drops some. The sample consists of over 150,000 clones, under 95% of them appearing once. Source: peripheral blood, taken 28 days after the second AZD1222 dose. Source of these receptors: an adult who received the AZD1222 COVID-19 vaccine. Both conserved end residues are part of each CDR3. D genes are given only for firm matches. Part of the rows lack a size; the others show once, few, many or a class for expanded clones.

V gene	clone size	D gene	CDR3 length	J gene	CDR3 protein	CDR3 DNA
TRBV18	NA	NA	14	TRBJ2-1	CASSPRGGGSEQFF	TGTGCCAGCTCACCCCGGGGAGGCGGTAGTGAGCAGTTCTTC
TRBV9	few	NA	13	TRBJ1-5	CASSGEGFQPQHF	TGTGCCAGCAGCGGCGAGGGATTCCAGCCCCAGCATTTT
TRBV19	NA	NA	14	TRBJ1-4	CASNPGDYNEKLFF	TGTGCCAGCAACCCGGGAGACTATAATGAAAAACTGTTTTTT
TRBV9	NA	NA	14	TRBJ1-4	CASSPGGRDEKLFF	TGTGCCAGCAGCCCTGGGGGCAGGGATGAAAAACTGTTTTTT
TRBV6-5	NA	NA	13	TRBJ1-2	CASRVDGTYGYTF	TGTGCCAGTCGGGTGGACGGGACCTATGGCTACACCTTC
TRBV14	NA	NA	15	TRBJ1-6	CASSIGGVYNSPLHF	TGTGCCAGCAGCATCGGGGGGGTTTATAATTCACCCCTCCACTTT
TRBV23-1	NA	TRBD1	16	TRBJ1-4	CASSHAPGQANEKLFF	TGCGCCAGCAGTCACGCACCGGGACAGGCTAATGAAAAACTGTTTTTT
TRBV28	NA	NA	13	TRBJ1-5	CASIQGWSQPQHF	TGTGCCAGCATTCAGGGATGGAGTCAGCCCCAGCATTTT
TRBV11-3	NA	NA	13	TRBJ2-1	CASSLDPYNEQFF	TGTGCCAGCAGCCTAGACCCTTACAATGAGCAGTTCTTC
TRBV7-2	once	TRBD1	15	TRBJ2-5	CASSEGQGLQETQYF	TGTGCCAGCAGCGAGGGACAGGGCTTACAAGAGACCCAGTACTTC